This TCR beta chain was retrieved from a study of CD8+CD57+ T cells in acquired aplastic anemia. Study-level background: The study obtained an average of around 3.4 ug of DNA from sorted CD4+ and CD8+ cells.

Notes on this clonotype: Its matching antigen is unknown.

This CDR3 is built from 13 residues. Between the trimmed V and J ends, which lost 1 base and 2 bases, there was a span of 5 bases. Looked up from germline, CDR1 is SNHLY and CDR2 is FYNNEI. Whoever was chosen for sequencing had shown CD8+CD57+ cell expansion by flow cytometry. There was no therapy given to any patient before the blood sampling took place. Notes on the study in general: The study identified about 30 CD8+ CDR3 sequences shared by patients and controls.

Profiling of TCR beta VDJ combinations and CDR3 sequences used genomic DNA as template. Via MiXCR, TCRdb re-called the reads, giving one row per CDR3 protein. The table has 180,000 or so distinct CDR3 sequences, roughly half seen once. The sequencing sample was made of sorted CD4+, CD8+, or CD8+CD57+ T cells (not recorded which) from PBMCs. This TCR derives from a human donor with aplastic anemia. The rearrangement joins TRBV2 to TRBJ1-2; D ambiguous. CDR3 DNA sequence: TGTGCCAGCAGTGAAGGTCAGAACTATGGCTACACCTTC. It yields the protein CASSEGQNYGYTF.